This TCR beta chain was sequenced during a study of blood T cell repertoires in COVID-19. During active infection, Seattle patients enrolled and were then monitored through disease. Profiled with immunoSEQ multiplex PCR; TCRdb holds only in-frame clones, not every one. The sample has roughly 30,000 clones; around 90% are singletons. The CDR3 has 13 amino acids. Germline lookup yields CDR1 KGHSH and CDR2 LQKENI. V lost 6 bases and J lost 6; bases outside the gene matches: 6. The chain recombines TRBV18 with TRBJ1-2, with 8 bases that match TRBD1. This TCR was recovered from a man aged 60 to 75 with COVID-19, enrolled during active disease. The sequencing input was peripheral blood. The CDR3, as DNA: TGTGCCAGCTCCCTTATGACAGGGGATGGCTACACCTTC. It is translated as CASSLMTGDGYTF.